The present TCR beta chain was sequenced within a study of T cell repertoires in cytomegalovirus infection. Whole-study context: Public TCR beta signatures were indicative of both CMV infection and a matching HLA type.

From the reads, TCRdb called clonotypes with MiXCR, one entry per CDR3 protein. This table has about 230,000 distinct CDR3 sequences, roughly 23% appearing once. This clonotype occurred once. Its antigen is unknown. Germline-derived CDR1 and CDR2 are SGHVT and SQSDAQ. V lost 2 bases to trimming and J lost 6 bases, with 8 bases between them. CDR3 size: 12 residues. Study results and limitations: Dominating the ex vivo response were HLA-C-restricted CMV-specific TCR beta clonotypes.

The V gene is TRBV7-4, the J gene TRBJ2-7; D not resolved. The sample was CD8+ T cells from PBMCs. This receptor was taken from a human donor in good health (CMV status not recorded). Some clones in this sample may be carry-over from other donors' samples. The CDR3 nucleotides are TGTGCCAGCAGCTTAACGCAGACCGAGCAGTACTTC. This encodes CASSLTQTEQYF.